This T cell receptor (beta chain) came from a study of blood T cell repertoires in COVID-19. Study background: Whether acute or convalescent, the COVID-19 samples came from the United States, Italy and Spain.

Under the authors' procedure: Reference gene primers were amplified, and this amplification served to estimate nucleated cell counts. Assay used: immunoSEQ multiplex PCR; TCRdb lists only in-frame clones, some missing. V, J and clone size are those of that table, while D and trimming were read from the DNA. Of under 300,000 clones in the sample, approximately 91% were seen once. Allocation to cohorts depended on clinical history reported by the participants. Cohort 3 donors were reported recovered after two negative PCRs, clearance, or symptom resolution. The CDR3 sequence is 13 residues long. Germline values: CDR1 SEHNR, CDR2 FQNEAQ (reference sequence). V was trimmed by 5 bases and J by 5 bases, leaving 11 bases between them.

This chain connects TRBV7-9 to TRBJ2-3; D remains ambiguous. The clonotype was recovered from a woman between 25 and 40 years old who had recovered from COVID-19. The sequenced sample was PBMCs or T cells enriched from blood (not recorded which). In DNA, the CDR3 is TGTGCCAGCAGCCTACCCCCGGGAGATACGCAGTATTTT. Protein: CASSLPPGDTQYF.